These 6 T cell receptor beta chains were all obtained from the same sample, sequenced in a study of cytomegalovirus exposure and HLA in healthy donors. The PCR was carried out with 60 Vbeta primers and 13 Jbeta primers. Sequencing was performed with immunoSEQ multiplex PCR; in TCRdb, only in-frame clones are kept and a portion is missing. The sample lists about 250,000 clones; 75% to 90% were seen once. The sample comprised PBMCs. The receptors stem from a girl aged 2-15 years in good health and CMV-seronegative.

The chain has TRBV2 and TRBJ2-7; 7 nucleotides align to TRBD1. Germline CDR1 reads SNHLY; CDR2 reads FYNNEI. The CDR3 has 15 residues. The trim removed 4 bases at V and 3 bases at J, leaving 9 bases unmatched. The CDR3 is CASSGLPGTDYEQYF. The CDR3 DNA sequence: TGTGCCAGCAGTGGACTTCCAGGGACAGACTACGAGCAGTACTTC.

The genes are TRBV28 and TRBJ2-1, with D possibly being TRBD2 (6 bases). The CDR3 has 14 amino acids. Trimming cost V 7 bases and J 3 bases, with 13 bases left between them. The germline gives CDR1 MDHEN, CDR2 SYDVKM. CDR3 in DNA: TGTGCCAGCACCGCGGGGTGGGGCTACAATGAGCAGTTCTTC. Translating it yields CASTAGWGYNEQFF.

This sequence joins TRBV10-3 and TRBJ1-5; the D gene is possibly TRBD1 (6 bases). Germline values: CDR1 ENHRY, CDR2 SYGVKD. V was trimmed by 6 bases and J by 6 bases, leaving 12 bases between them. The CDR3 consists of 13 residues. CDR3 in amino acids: CAIREGEGQPQHF. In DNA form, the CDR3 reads TGTGCCATCAGAGAGGGGGAGGGTCAGCCCCAGCATTTT.

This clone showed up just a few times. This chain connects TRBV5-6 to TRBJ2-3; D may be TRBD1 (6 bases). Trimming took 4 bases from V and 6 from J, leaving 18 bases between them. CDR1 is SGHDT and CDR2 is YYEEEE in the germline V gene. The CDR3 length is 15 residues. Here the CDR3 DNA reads TGTGCCAGCAGCCCTCTTACCAGGGGAGAGGATACGCAGTATTTT. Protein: CASSPLTRGEDTQYF. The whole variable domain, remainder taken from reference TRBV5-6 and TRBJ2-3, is DAGVTQSPTHLIKTRGQQVTLRCSPKSGHDTVSWYQQALGQGPQFIFQYYEEEERQRGNFPDRFSGHQFPNYSSELNVNALLLGDSALYLCASSPLTRGEDTQYFGPGTRLTVL.

CDR3: CASSFPAGELSDTQYF. The CDR3 DNA sequence: TGCGCCAGCAGCTTCCCCGCCGGGGAGCTTTCAGATACGCAGTATTTT. The chain is built from TRBV5-1 and TRBJ2-3, with D possibly being TRBD2 (5 bases). V dropped 2 bases and J dropped 4 bases, with 17 bases sitting between them. The CDR3 consists of 16 residues. Germline CDR1 and CDR2: SGHRS and YFSETQ.

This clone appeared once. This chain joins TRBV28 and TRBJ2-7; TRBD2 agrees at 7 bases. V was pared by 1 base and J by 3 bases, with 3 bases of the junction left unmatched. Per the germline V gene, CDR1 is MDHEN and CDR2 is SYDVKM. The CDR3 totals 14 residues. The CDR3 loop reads CASSLFGGGYEQYF. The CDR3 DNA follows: TGTGCCAGCAGTTTATTTGGGGGGGGCTACGAGCAGTACTTC.